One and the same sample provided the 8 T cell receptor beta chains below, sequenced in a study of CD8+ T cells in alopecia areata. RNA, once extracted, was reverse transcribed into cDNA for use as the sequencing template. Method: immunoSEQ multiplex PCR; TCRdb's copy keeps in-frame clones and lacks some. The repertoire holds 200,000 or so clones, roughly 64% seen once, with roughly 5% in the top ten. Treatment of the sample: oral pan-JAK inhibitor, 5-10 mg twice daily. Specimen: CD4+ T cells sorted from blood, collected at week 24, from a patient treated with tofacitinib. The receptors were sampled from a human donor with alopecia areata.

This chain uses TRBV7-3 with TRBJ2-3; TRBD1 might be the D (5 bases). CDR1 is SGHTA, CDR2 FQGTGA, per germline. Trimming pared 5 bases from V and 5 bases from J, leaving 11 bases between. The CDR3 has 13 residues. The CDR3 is CASSRAQGDTQYF. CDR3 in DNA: TGTGCCAGCAGCCGAGCGCAGGGAGATACGCAGTATTTT.

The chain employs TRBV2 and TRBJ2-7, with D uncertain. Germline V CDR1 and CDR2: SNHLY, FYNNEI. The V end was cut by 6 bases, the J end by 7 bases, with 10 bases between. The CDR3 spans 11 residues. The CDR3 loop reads CASSVVGEQYF. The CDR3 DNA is TGTGCCAGCAGCGTAGTCGGAGAGCAGTACTTC.

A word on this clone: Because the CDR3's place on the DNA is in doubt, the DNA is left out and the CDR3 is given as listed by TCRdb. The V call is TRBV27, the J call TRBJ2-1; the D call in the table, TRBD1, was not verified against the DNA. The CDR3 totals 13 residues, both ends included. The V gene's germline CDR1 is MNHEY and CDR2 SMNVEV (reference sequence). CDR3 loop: CASSTSGQFEQFF.

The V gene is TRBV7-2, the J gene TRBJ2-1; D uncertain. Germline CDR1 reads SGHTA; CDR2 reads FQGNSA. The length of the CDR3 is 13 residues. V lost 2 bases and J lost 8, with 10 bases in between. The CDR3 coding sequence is TGTGCCAGCAGCTTAAAGGGAAGGGATGAGCAGTTCTTC. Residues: CASSLKGRDEQFF. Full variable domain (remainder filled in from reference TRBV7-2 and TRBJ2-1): GAGVSQSPSNKVTEKGKDVELRCDPISGHTALYWYRQSLGQGLEFLIYFQGNSAPDKSGLPSDRFSAERTGGSVSTLTIQRTQQEDSAVYLCASSLKGRDEQFFGPGTRLTVL.

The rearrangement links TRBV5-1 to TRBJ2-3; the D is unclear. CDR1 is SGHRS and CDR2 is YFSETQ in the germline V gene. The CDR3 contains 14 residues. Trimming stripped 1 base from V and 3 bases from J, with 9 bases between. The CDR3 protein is CASSLQSGTDTQYF. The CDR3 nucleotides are TGCGCCAGCAGCTTGCAGTCGGGTACAGATACGCAGTATTTT.

CDR3: CASSQDQTSGKTQYF. The CDR3 coding sequence is TGTGCCAGCAGCCAAGATCAAACTTCCGGGAAGACCCAGTACTTC. This chain uses TRBV4-2 with TRBJ2-5; D may be TRBD2 (5 bases). Between the trimmed V and J ends, which lost 0 bases and 6 bases, there was a span of 14 bases. CDR1 and CDR2 from the germline V gene are LGHNA and YNFKEQ. The CDR3 sequence is 15 residues long.

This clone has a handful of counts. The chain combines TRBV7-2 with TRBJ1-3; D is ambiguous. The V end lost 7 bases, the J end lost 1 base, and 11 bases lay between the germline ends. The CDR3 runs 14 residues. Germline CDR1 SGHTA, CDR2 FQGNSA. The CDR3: CASNLGGSGNTIYF. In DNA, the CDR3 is TGTGCCAGCAACTTGGGCGGATCTGGAAACACCATATATTTT.

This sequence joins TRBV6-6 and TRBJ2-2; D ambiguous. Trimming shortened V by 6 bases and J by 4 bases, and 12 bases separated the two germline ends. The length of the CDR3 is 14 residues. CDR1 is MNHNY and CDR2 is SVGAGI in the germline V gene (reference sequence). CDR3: CASRPGLFTGELFF. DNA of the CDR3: TGTGCCAGCAGACCCGGGCTTTTCACCGGGGAGCTGTTTTTT.